Below, 6 T cell receptor beta chains from the same sample are listed, as sequenced in a study of a mutant IDH1 vaccine in newly diagnosed glioma. Measured with immunoSEQ multiplex PCR; TCRdb has only the in-frame clones, and not every one. The sample includes fewer than 70,000 clones, around 87% of them seen just once. Sample time point: week 35, safety follow-up. Every vaccine dose comprised 300 ug of mutant IDH1 20-mer peptide plus topical imiquimod. Which antigens these TCRs recognize remains unknown. Specimen: PBMCs, collected from a glioma patient whose treatment included an IDH1 peptide vaccine. These receptors were collected from a man younger than 45 with glioma.

The chain carries TRBV7-9 and TRBJ1-1; a weak D match, TRBD1 (5 bases). Germline CDR1 and CDR2: SEHNR and FQNEAQ (reference sequence). The CDR3 runs 13 residues. Trimming cost V 7 bases and J 5 bases, with 14 bases left between them. The CDR3 reads CASTQGAGTEAFF. Here the CDR3 DNA reads TGTGCCAGCACCCAGGGCGCGGGGACTGAAGCTTTCTTT.

The chain uses TRBV5-8 and TRBJ2-1; the D is unclear. The ends were cut back, 7 bases at V and 4 bases at J, with 21 bases in the middle. This CDR3 comprises 16 residues. The germline CDR1 and CDR2 sequences are SGHTS and YDEGEE. CDR3 loop: CASVRSSATFYNEQFF. CDR3 nucleotide sequence: TGTGCCAGCGTCCGTTCGTCTGCGACATTTTACAATGAGCAGTTCTTC.

CDR3 bases: TGTGCCAGCAGCTCGGGGGGGGCGTCTGGAAACACCATATATTTT. The encoded protein is CASSSGGASGNTIYF. The chain is built from TRBV7-6 and TRBJ1-3, with a tentative D call TRBD1 (6 bases). Per germline, CDR1 SGHVS and CDR2 FNYEAQ. CDR3 length equals 15 residues. V lost 4 bases to trimming and J lost 1 base, with 11 bases between them.

This clone was recorded only once. The chain employs TRBV11-2 and TRBJ2-3; no definite D call. V dropped 4 bases and J dropped 0 bases, with 17 bases sitting between them. The germline V gene has CDR1 SGHAT and CDR2 FQNNGV. This CDR3 has 17 residues. CDR3 coding DNA: TGTGCCAGCAGCTCCTCTCGAGAACAGTTCAGCACAGATACGCAGTATTTT. Its translation: CASSSSREQFSTDTQYF.

The chain carries TRBV2 and TRBJ2-7, with D possibly matching TRBD1 (5 bases). Trimming removed 0 bases from V and 6 bases from J, with 15 bases in between. Germline V CDR1 and CDR2: SNHLY, FYNNEI. CDR3 length equals 15 residues. CDR3 amino acids: CASSEAGVFLTEQYF. In nucleotides, the CDR3 is TGTGCCAGCAGTGAAGCAGGGGTTTTCCTTACCGAGCAGTACTTC.

The V call is TRBV7-2, the J call TRBJ2-2, with D hard to call. V was shortened by 1 base and J by 6 bases, with 15 bases between the two germline ends. Germline V CDR1 and CDR2: SGHTA, FQGNSA. The CDR3 is 16 residues long. Here the CDR3 DNA reads TGTGCCAGCAGCTTAGTAAGGGCTAGTCTGGCCGGGGAGCTGTTTTTT. Its translation: CASSLVRASLAGELFF.